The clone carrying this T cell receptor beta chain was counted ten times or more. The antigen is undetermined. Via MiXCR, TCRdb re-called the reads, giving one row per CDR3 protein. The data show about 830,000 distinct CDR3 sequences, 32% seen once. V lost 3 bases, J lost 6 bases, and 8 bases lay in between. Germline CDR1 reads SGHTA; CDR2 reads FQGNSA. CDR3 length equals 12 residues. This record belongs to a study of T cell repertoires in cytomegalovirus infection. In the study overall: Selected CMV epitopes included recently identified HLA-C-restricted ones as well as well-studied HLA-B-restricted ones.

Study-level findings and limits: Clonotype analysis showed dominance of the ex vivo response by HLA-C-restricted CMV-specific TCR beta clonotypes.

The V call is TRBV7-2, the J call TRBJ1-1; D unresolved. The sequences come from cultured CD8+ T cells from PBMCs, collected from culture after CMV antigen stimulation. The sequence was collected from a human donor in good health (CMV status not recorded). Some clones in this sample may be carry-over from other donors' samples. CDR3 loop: CASSFKISEAFF. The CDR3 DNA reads TGTGCCAGCAGCTTTAAAATATCTGAAGCTTTCTTT.